The 17 T cell receptor beta chains listed next were all sequenced from one sample in a study of blood T cells in healthy people across ages. A sample-barcoded 5' primer and a J-beta primer mix were used in a second PCR of roughly 7 to 12 cycles. TCRdb called the 5' RACE reads again in MiXCR, with one record for every CDR3 protein. The sample shows approximately 1,000,000 distinct CDR3 sequences, 35% to 40% of them seen only once. Sequencing was done on a sample of blood. These TCRs come from a man aged 18 to 35 in good health.

The chain recombines TRBV2 with TRBJ2-5, with D hard to call. There are 13 residues in the CDR3. V lost 3 bases, J lost 2 bases, and 7 bases lay in between. Germline values: CDR1 SNHLY, CDR2 FYNNEI. The DNA of the CDR3 is TGTGCCAGCAGTGAGGACCTTCAAGAGACCCAGTACTTC. Translating gives CASSEDLQETQYF.

This CDR3 reads CASTLGGGGTPDTQYF. The CDR3 DNA reads TGCGCCAGCACCCTTGGTGGCGGGGGGACTCCGGATACGCAGTATTTT. The chain combines TRBV5-1 with TRBJ2-3; the match to TRBD2 covers 8 bases. The CDR3 spans 16 residues. Per germline, CDR1 SGHRS and CDR2 YFSETQ. The ends lost 6 bases at V and 6 bases at J; junction bases unmatched: 15.

This clonotype was observed a few times. The chain joins TRBV5-6 to TRBJ1-5, with a possible D match to TRBD1 (5 bases). Per germline, CDR1 SGHDT and CDR2 YYEEEE. The CDR3 covers 17 residues. The germline V and J ends were trimmed by 5 bases and 3 bases, with 21 bases remaining between them. CDR3 sequence reads: CASSFTGHRDINQPQHF. In DNA, the CDR3 is TGTGCCAGCAGTTTTACGGGGCACCGGGATATCAATCAGCCCCAGCATTTT.

J is TRBJ1-2 and V is TRBV4-1; tentatively, D is TRBD1 (5 bases). The V gene's germline CDR1 is MGHRA and CDR2 YSYEKL. V lost 8 bases, J lost 2 bases, and 15 bases lay in between. The CDR3 sequence is 14 residues long. The CDR3, as DNA: TGCGCCAGCTTCCAACCGGGACCAAACTATGGCTACACCTTC. Its protein is CASFQPGPNYGYTF.

This chain uses TRBV10-3 with TRBJ2-3; D is possibly TRBD1 (7 bases). Germline V lookup: CDR1 ENHRY, CDR2 SYGVKD. The CDR3 consists of 15 residues. V lost 11 bases to trimming and J lost 4 bases, with 22 bases between them. CDR3: CAAQGQGGSADTQYF. CDR3 DNA sequence: TGTGCCGCCCAGGGGCAGGGGGGATCCGCAGATACGCAGTATTTT.

The genes are TRBV6-5 and TRBJ2-7; D might be TRBD1 (5 bases). The V gene lost 6 bases and the J gene lost 3 bases, with 15 bases spanning the gap. Germline V gene data show CDR1 as MNHEY and CDR2 as SVGAGI. The CDR3 length is 14 residues. The chain's CDR3 is CASSPSFDSYEQYF. The CDR3, as DNA: TGTGCCAGCAGCCCATCCTTCGACAGCTACGAGCAGTACTTC.

This clonotype was counted only a few times. The chain uses TRBV6-2 or TRBV6-3 and TRBJ2-7; D is perhaps TRBD2 (6 bases). The CDR3 is made up of 14 amino acids. Between the trimmed V and J ends, which lost 1 base and 2 bases, there was a span of 9 bases. The germline gives CDR1 MNHEY, CDR2 SVGEGT. The CDR3 DNA is TGTGCCAGCAGTTACTTTGGGGGGACCTACGAGCAGTACTTC. This translates into CASSYFGGTYEQYF.

This clonotype was observed a handful of times. The chain employs TRBV7-9 and TRBJ2-7, with TRBD2 matching over 7 bases. The germline CDR1 and CDR2 sequences are SEHNR and FQNEAQ (reference sequence). The length of the CDR3 is 20 residues. Germline trimming cut 4 bases from V and 1 base from J; bases unmatched to any gene: 22. DNA of the CDR3: TGTGCCAGCAGCTCCCTAGCGGATCACCTTATACTTATTCCTTCCTACGAGCAGTACTTC. Residues: CASSSLADHLILIPSYEQYF.

The V call is TRBV20-1, the J call TRBJ2-7; D is unresolved. Germline V lookup: CDR1 DFQATT, CDR2 SNEGSKA (reference sequence). Trimming stripped 2 bases from V and 3 bases from J, with 17 bases between. This CDR3 has 15 amino acids. Here the CDR3 reads CSARSTIGPYYEQYF. The CDR3 nucleotides read TGCAGTGCTAGAAGCACGATAGGCCCGTACTACGAGCAGTACTTC.

The chain joins TRBV6-6 to TRBJ1-5, with 7 nucleotides matching TRBD1. This CDR3 is 13 amino acids long. Germline V gene sequence: CDR1 MNHNY, CDR2 SVGAGI (reference sequence). Trimming at V came to 6 bases and at J to 11 bases, leaving 10 bases not matched to a gene. The chain's CDR3 is CASRPGRGQTQHF. CDR3 nucleotides: TGTGCCAGCAGACCCGGGCGGGGACAGACCCAGCATTTT.

This clonotype was found a few times. The V and J genes are TRBV28 and TRBJ2-3; D is undetermined. Trimming left V 8 bases short and J 6 bases short, with 9 bases between. CDR1 MDHEN and CDR2 SYDVKM come from the germline V gene. The CDR3 contains 11 residues. The DNA of the CDR3 is TGTGCCAGCGTCCGTGGGGATACGCAGTATTTT. This codes for CASVRGDTQYF.

The rearrangement joins TRBV20-1 to TRBJ1-2; the match to TRBD1 covers 10 bases. This CDR3 region has 14 residues. Germline-derived CDR1 and CDR2 are DFQATT and SNEGSKA (reference sequence). V gave up 1 base and J gave up 4 bases; unmatched junction bases: 3. The CDR3 spells CSARGDRGPYGYTF. The CDR3 nucleotides read TGCAGTGCTAGAGGGGACAGGGGCCCCTATGGCTACACCTTC.

J is TRBJ2-1 and V is TRBV20-1, with a possible D match to TRBD1 (6 bases). Germline V gene data show CDR1 as DFQATT and CDR2 as SNEGSKA (reference sequence). Trimming left V 6 bases short and J 0 bases short, with 12 bases between. The CDR3 is made up of 14 amino acids. The CDR3 DNA sequence: TGCAGTGCCATCGGACAGAGCTCCTACAATGAGCAGTTCTTC. Translating gives CSAIGQSSYNEQFF.

Points on this clonotype: A much more abundant neighbour one base away suggests this may be a read error. The gene calls are TRBV20-1 and TRBJ2-5; 8 nucleotides line up with TRBD1. Germline V gives CDR1 DFQATT, CDR2 SNEGSKA (reference sequence). V shed 5 bases and J 11 bases; nucleotides not matched to a gene: 13. The CDR3 contains 13 residues. In DNA, the CDR3 is TGCAGTGCTCGGACAGGGCTCTACAATGAGCAGTACTTC. Amino acids: CSARTGLYNEQYF.

V and J are TRBV7-2 and TRBJ2-7; possible D gene TRBD2, 6 bases. Germline V gene data show CDR1 as SGHTA and CDR2 as FQGNSA. The CDR3 length is 15 residues. V lost 5 bases, J lost 2 bases, and 16 bases lay in between. Here the CDR3 reads CASSQGTPRTYEQYF. CDR3 bases: TGTGCCAGCAGCCAAGGGACTCCACGGACCTACGAGCAGTACTTC.

This clonotype was seen a single time. CDR3: CASSYRRTGSNYGYTF. DNA of the CDR3: TGTGCCAGCAGTTACAGAAGGACAGGGAGTAACTATGGCTACACCTTC. This chain links TRBV6-5 with TRBJ1-2; 8 positions agree with TRBD1. The germline gives CDR1 MNHEY, CDR2 SVGAGI. There are 16 residues in the CDR3. The trim removed 2 bases at V and 1 base at J, leaving 6 bases unmatched.

This clonotype occurred a few times. The V gene is TRBV7-2, the J gene TRBJ2-3; no clear D gene. From germline, CDR1 is SGHTA and CDR2 FQGNSA. CDR3 length: 13 amino acids. Trimming left V 5 bases short and J 6 bases short, with 12 bases between. The CDR3, as DNA: TGTGCCAGCAGCGAAAGGGTGGTCGATACGCAGTATTTT. It encodes CASSERVVDTQYF. The complete variable domain, with remaining parts taken from reference TRBV7-2 and TRBJ2-3, reads GAGVSQSPSNKVTEKGKDVELRCDPISGHTALYWYRQSLGQGLEFLIYFQGNSAPDKSGLPSDRFSAERTGGSVSTLTIQRTQQEDSAVYLCASSERVVDTQYFGPGTRLTVL.